Listed below are T cell receptor beta chains from one sample, sequenced in a study of blood T cell repertoires in COVID-19. The repertoire was sequenced with immunoSEQ multiplex PCR; TCRdb's copy has only in-frame clones and lacks some. The data show fewer than 300,000 clones, approximately 85% seen once. Sequencing was carried out using peripheral blood. These receptors originate from a human donor with COVID-19, enrolled during active disease. The donor label of this sample is uncertain. CDR3s include the opening cysteine and the closing phenylalanine or tryptophan. The D gene is left open where the match is weak. Rows may omit the clone size; those that give it use once, few, many or a size class.

V gene: TRBV11-3
J gene: TRBJ2-3
D gene: NA
clone size: NA
CDR3 protein: CASSLVGVDNTQYF
CDR3 DNA: TGTGCCAGCAGCTTAGTAGGGGTGGATAATACGCAGTATTTT

V gene: TRBV28
J gene: TRBJ1-1
D gene: NA
clone size: NA
CDR3 protein: CASSFQPQGNTEAFF
CDR3 DNA: TGTGCCAGCAGTTTCCAACCTCAGGGGAACACTGAAGCTTTCTTT

V gene: TRBV27
J gene: TRBJ2-2
D gene: TRBD2
clone size: NA
CDR3 protein: CASSGRTSGRASGELFF
CDR3 DNA: TGTGCCAGCAGTGGTAGGACTAGCGGGAGGGCCAGCGGAGAGCTGTTTTTT

V gene: TRBV29-1
J gene: TRBJ1-1
D gene: NA
clone size: NA
CDR3 protein: CSVDVWGDEAFF
CDR3 DNA: TGCAGCGTTGATGTTTGGGGAGATGAAGCTTTCTTT

V gene: TRBV27
J gene: TRBJ1-5
D gene: NA
clone size: NA
CDR3 protein: CASSSTVNQPQHF
CDR3 DNA: TGTGCCAGCAGTTCGACAGTTAATCAGCCCCAGCATTTT

V gene: TRBV5-1
J gene: TRBJ2-5
D gene: TRBD2
clone size: once
CDR3 protein: CASSFSGANQETQYF
CDR3 DNA: TGCGCCAGCAGCTTTAGCGGGGCGAACCAAGAGACCCAGTACTTC

V gene: TRBV27
J gene: TRBJ1-3
D gene: NA
clone size: few
CDR3 protein: CASSPEFSGNTIYF
CDR3 DNA: TGTGCCAGCAGTCCGGAGTTCTCTGGAAACACCATATATTTT

V gene: TRBV30
J gene: TRBJ1-2
D gene: NA
clone size: NA
CDR3 protein: CAWSVRGIGYGYTF
CDR3 DNA: TGTGCCTGGAGTGTACGAGGGATCGGCTATGGCTACACCTTC

V gene: TRBV30
J gene: TRBJ2-2
D gene: NA
clone size: NA
CDR3 protein: CAWSVHVTGSGELFF
CDR3 DNA: TGTGCCTGGAGTGTACACGTTACAGGGTCCGGGGAGCTGTTTTTT

V gene: TRBV7-9
J gene: TRBJ2-4
D gene: NA
clone size: once
CDR3 protein: CASSLGGANIQYF
CDR3 DNA: TGTGCCAGCAGCTTAGGCGGGGCCAACATTCAGTACTTC

V gene: TRBV6-1
J gene: TRBJ1-2
D gene: NA
clone size: NA
CDR3 protein: CASSESHAGGYTF
CDR3 DNA: TGTGCCAGCAGTGAATCCCACGCCGGGGGCTACACCTTC

V gene: TRBV14
J gene: TRBJ1-1
D gene: NA
clone size: NA
CDR3 protein: CASSRTVNTEAFF
CDR3 DNA: TGTGCCAGCAGCCGGACAGTGAACACTGAAGCTTTCTTT

V gene: TRBV6-4
J gene: TRBJ1-2
D gene: NA
clone size: few
CDR3 protein: CASSPRENYGYTF
CDR3 DNA: TGTGCCAGCAGCCCCCGGGAGAACTATGGCTACACCTTC

V gene: TRBV20-1
J gene: TRBJ2-1
D gene: TRBD2
clone size: NA
CDR3 protein: CSASSGLANFNEQFF
CDR3 DNA: TGCAGTGCTAGTTCGGGACTAGCTAATTTTAATGAGCAGTTCTTC

V gene: TRBV7-2
J gene: TRBJ1-5
D gene: TRBD1
clone size: NA
CDR3 protein: CASSAGTGWTQPQHF
CDR3 DNA: TGTGCCAGCAGCGCCGGGACAGGGTGGACTCAGCCCCAGCATTTT

V gene: TRBV6-1
J gene: TRBJ2-7
D gene: TRBD2
clone size: NA
CDR3 protein: CASSEPSRFPGGGQYF
CDR3 DNA: TGTGCCAGCAGTGAACCCTCCAGGTTTCCGGGAGGTGGGCAGTACTTC

V gene: TRBV14
J gene: TRBJ2-1
D gene: NA
clone size: few
CDR3 protein: CASSQRGSHLINEQFF
CDR3 DNA: TGTGCCAGCAGCCAAAGAGGGAGCCATTTGATAAATGAGCAGTTCTTC